The 28 T cell receptor beta chains in this list originate from one sample, sequenced in a study of neurological immune-mediated disorders. TCRdb analysed the 5' RACE reads with MiXCR anew, one entry per CDR3 protein. The data show tens of thousands of distinct CDR3 sequences, about 4% seen once. The source material was PBMCs. The receptors come from a man aged 45-60 years with multiple sclerosis.

This clonotype was detected ten times or more. This chain uses TRBV6-2 or TRBV6-3 with TRBJ2-1; D is possibly TRBD2 (6 bases). V was pared by 5 bases and J by 4 bases, with 12 bases between. The CDR3 loop spans 14 amino acids. Per germline, CDR1 MNHEY and CDR2 SVGEGT. The CDR3 DNA reads as TGTGCCAGCAGTCTGGACGGGGGTTACAATGAGCAGTTCTTC. It codes for CASSLDGGYNEQFF.

This clonotype showed up many times. Here the CDR3 reads CASRKPGQGNTRDGYTF. The DNA for the CDR3 is TGTGCCAGCAGAAAACCCGGACAGGGTAATACGCGTGATGGCTACACCTTC. The V and J genes are TRBV6-6 and TRBJ1-2, with 8 bases identical to TRBD1. Germline lookup yields CDR1 MNHNY and CDR2 SVGAGI (reference sequence). The length of the CDR3 is 17 residues. V lost 6 bases to trimming and J lost 6 bases; unmatched junction nucleotides: 18.

The sample holds many counts of this clonotype. The chain has TRBV6-6 and TRBJ1-4, with unresolved D. The CDR3 sequence is 13 residues long. Trimming left V 8 bases short and J 3 bases short, with 10 bases between. In germline, CDR1 is MNHNY, CDR2 SVGAGI (reference sequence). CDR3 sequence reads: CASRIESNEKLFF. The CDR3, as DNA: TGTGCCAGCCGAATTGAGTCTAATGAAAAACTGTTTTTT.

In this sample, this clonotype turned up many times. This chain connects TRBV7-2 to TRBJ2-3; D gene ambiguous. Deletions cut 5 bases from V and 3 bases from J, with 6 bases between. Germline V gene sequence: CDR1 SGHTA, CDR2 FQGNSA. The CDR3 extends over 12 amino acids. CDR3 in DNA: TGTGCCAGCAGCACCCGAACAGATACGCAGTATTTT. Translation: CASSTRTDTQYF.

This clonotype came up a few times. The chain combines TRBV5-1 with TRBJ1-1; D is ambiguous. The germline V gene has CDR1 SGHRS and CDR2 YFSETQ. Between the trimmed V and J ends, which lost 1 base and 7 bases, there was a span of 17 bases. This CDR3 contains 15 residues. The CDR3 DNA is TGCGCCAGCAGCTTGACTTTCCGCCCTATCTTTGAAGCTTTCTTT. This encodes CASSLTFRPIFEAFF.

This clonotype was recorded at least ten times. This sequence joins TRBV7-9 and TRBJ2-1, with 9 bases identical to TRBD2. The V and J ends lost 5 bases and 4 bases, in that order; junction bases with no gene match: 12. CDR1 is SEHNR, CDR2 FQNEAQ, per germline (reference sequence). This CDR3 spans 17 amino acids. As DNA, the CDR3 is TGTGCCAGCAGCCCCACCCGCGCTAGCGGGATATACAATGAGCAGTTCTTC. Protein product: CASSPTRASGIYNEQFF. Filled out from reference TRBV7-9 and TRBJ2-1, the complete variable domain reads DTGVSQNPRHKITKRGQNVTFRCDPISEHNRLYWYRQTLGQGPEFLTYFQNEAQLEKSRLLSDRFSAERPKGSFSTLEIQRTEQGDSAMYLCASSPTRASGIYNEQFFGPGTRLTVL.

The genes are TRBV5-1 and TRBJ2-1; 13 bases line up with TRBD2. CDR1 and CDR2 from the germline V gene are SGHRS and YFSETQ. Germline trimming cut 5 bases from V and 6 bases from J; bases unmatched to any gene: 2. The CDR3 is 14 residues long. The CDR3 nucleotides are TGCGCCAGCAGGACTAGCGGGGGGCTCAATGAGCAGTTCTTC. Residues: CASRTSGGLNEQFF.

This clonotype was detected only a few times. The rearrangement uses TRBV6-5 and TRBJ1-6; unclear D gene. Trimming cost V 6 bases and J 8 bases, with 14 bases left between them. Germline V lookup: CDR1 MNHEY, CDR2 SVGAGI. This CDR3 region has 14 residues. CDR3 bases: TGTGCCAGCAGCTCCGGACTGGTCTATTCACCCCTCCACTTT. Its translation: CASSSGLVYSPLHF.

This clonotype was counted many times. The chain is built from TRBV5-1 and TRBJ2-6; D remains unclear. The CDR3 loop spans 17 amino acids. V lost 2 bases to trimming and J lost 0 bases, with 12 bases between them. Germline CDR1 reads SGHRS; CDR2 reads YFSETQ. CDR3 loop: CASSLRSLPSGANVLTF. As DNA, the CDR3 is TGCGCCAGCAGCTTAAGGAGCCTCCCCTCTGGGGCCAACGTCCTGACTTTC.

This clonotype was picked up many times. This chain connects TRBV24-1 to TRBJ2-5; D unresolved. The CDR3 loop spans 15 amino acids. V lost 4 bases, J lost 3 bases, and 14 bases lay in between. CDR1 and CDR2 (germline): KGHDR, SFDVKD. The CDR3, as DNA: TGTGCCACCAGTGACGGATCCGCTGCTAAAGAGACCCAGTACTTC. Translating it yields CATSDGSAAKETQYF.

V usage is TRBV20-1 and J usage is TRBJ2-7, with a tentative D call TRBD2 (6 bases). Germline V gene sequence: CDR1 DFQATT, CDR2 SNEGSKA (reference sequence). This CDR3 is built from 13 residues. V lost 6 bases and J lost 7, with 19 bases in between. The CDR3 reads CSARDPAGLEQYF. Written as DNA, the CDR3 is TGCAGTGCCCGGGACCCGGCGGGGTTGGAGCAGTACTTC.

At least ten counts were recorded for this clonotype. The chain couples TRBV6-5 to TRBJ2-2; TRBD1 matches at 11 bases. The trim removed 6 bases at V and 0 bases at J, leaving 3 bases unmatched. This CDR3 contains 16 residues. Germline assignment: CDR1 MNHEY and CDR2 SVGAGI. CDR3 residues: CASRRGQGANTGELFF. The CDR3, as DNA: TGTGCCAGCAGGAGGGGACAGGGGGCGAACACCGGGGAGCTGTTTTTT.

This clonotype came up many times. CDR3 residues: CASSPRRGGGYQETQYF. The CDR3 DNA is TGTGCCAGCAGCCCACGCCGAGGGGGGGGGTACCAAGAGACCCAGTACTTC. This sequence joins TRBV9 and TRBJ2-5, with D possibly TRBD2 on 7 matching bases. Trimming cost V 4 bases and J 0 bases, with 19 bases left between them. Germline CDR1 SGDLS, CDR2 YYNGEE. CDR3 length: 17 residues.

Ten or more counts support this clonotype. CDR3 protein: CASRPTGGQETQYF. The CDR3 DNA reads as TGTGCCAGCAGGCCGACAGGAGGCCAAGAGACCCAGTACTTC. The chain has TRBV7-2 and TRBJ2-5, with a tentative D call TRBD1 (6 bases). V was clipped by 6 bases and J by 1 base, with 12 bases between them. Germline V gene lookup returns CDR1 SGHTA and CDR2 FQGNSA. The CDR3 totals 14 residues.

V usage is TRBV5-1 and J usage is TRBJ2-4; D not certain. Germline V gene lookup returns CDR1 SGHRS and CDR2 YFSETQ. V was cut by 4 bases and J by 0 bases, with 8 bases left in between. The CDR3 loop spans 14 amino acids. This CDR3 reads CASSPRTAKNIQYF. The DNA for the CDR3 is TGCGCCAGCAGCCCGCGGACAGCCAAAAACATTCAGTACTTC.

This clonotype was counted at least ten times. J is TRBJ1-3 and V is TRBV7-2, with no clear D. This CDR3 contains 14 residues. V lost 5 bases to trimming and J lost 0 bases, with 8 bases between them. From germline, CDR1 is SGHTA and CDR2 FQGNSA. The CDR3 nucleotides read TGTGCCAGCAGCCCCCCGAGCTCTGGAAACACCATATATTTT. It encodes CASSPPSSGNTIYF.

This clonotype was detected many times. The chain joins TRBV20-1 to TRBJ2-5; no definite D call. V lost 0 bases and J lost 6, with 5 bases in between. Germline V gene data show CDR1 as DFQATT and CDR2 as SNEGSKA (reference sequence). The CDR3 length is 11 residues. CDR3: CSARDMQTQYF. The CDR3 nucleotides read TGCAGTGCTAGAGATATGCAGACCCAGTACTTC.

This clonotype was detected only a few times. The rearrangement links TRBV9 to TRBJ2-3; the match to TRBD2 covers 8 bases. The germline V gene has CDR1 SGDLS and CDR2 YYNGEE. The CDR3 loop spans 15 amino acids. With V trimmed by 0 bases and J by 4 bases, 4 bases remained unmatched. The CDR3: CASSVAGGQPDTQYF. The CDR3 nucleotides are TGTGCCAGCAGCGTAGCGGGGGGGCAGCCAGATACGCAGTATTTT.

Ten or more counts support this clonotype. V gene TRBV10-3 combines with J gene TRBJ2-7; D gene unclear. The CDR3 contains 14 residues. Per germline, CDR1 ENHRY and CDR2 SYGVKD. CDR3 in DNA: TGTGCCATCAGTGAGAGAGGTCCCTCCTCCGAGCAGTACGTC. Its protein is CAISERGPSSEQYV.

This clonotype was observed many times. The rearrangement joins TRBV3-1 to TRBJ2-3; the match to TRBD1 covers 12 bases. Germline assignment: CDR1 LGHDT and CDR2 YNNKEL (reference sequence). The length of the CDR3 is 16 residues. The J segment lost 6 bases and the V segment lost 3 bases, leaving 7 bases of the junction unmatched. Here the CDR3 reads CASSQKGTGGADTQYF. As DNA, the CDR3 is TGTGCCAGCAGCCAGAAAGGGACAGGGGGCGCGGATACGCAGTATTTT.

Only a few counts were recorded for this clonotype. V gene TRBV6-6 combines with J gene TRBJ1-4, with D possibly being TRBD1 (6 bases). V lost 2 bases and J lost 7, with 14 bases in between. Germline V gene lookup returns CDR1 MNHNY and CDR2 SVGAGI (reference sequence). The CDR3 is 15 amino acids. The CDR3 loop is CASSYLTGTGEKLFF. The CDR3 DNA reads as TGTGCCAGCAGTTACCTAACAGGGACGGGTGAAAAACTGTTTTTT.

This clonotype was observed at least ten times. The chain recombines TRBV6-6 with TRBJ2-2; 10 nucleotides match TRBD2. This CDR3 has 16 residues. Germline assignment: CDR1 MNHNY and CDR2 SVGAGI (reference sequence). The junction had 6 bases not matched to a gene; V was cut back by 5 bases and J by 3 bases. CDR3 amino acids: CASSTSGGADTGELFF. The CDR3 DNA follows: TGTGCCAGCAGTACGAGCGGGGGGGCCGACACCGGGGAGCTGTTTTTT.

This clonotype occurred many times. The chain combines TRBV7-9 with TRBJ2-2; 7 bases line up with TRBD1. CDR1 is SEHNR and CDR2 is FQNEAQ in the germline V gene (reference sequence). Trimming cost V 6 bases and J 1 base; bases outside gene matches: 5. This CDR3 comprises 15 residues. The CDR3 region is CASSFRQGNTGELFF. For the CDR3, the DNA is TGTGCCAGCAGTTTCCGACAGGGGAACACCGGGGAGCTGTTTTTT. Supplemented by reference TRBV7-9 and TRBJ2-2, the full variable domain reads DTGVSQNPRHKITKRGQNVTFRCDPISEHNRLYWYRQTLGQGPEFLTYFQNEAQLEKSRLLSDRFSAERPKGSFSTLEIQRTEQGDSAMYLCASSFRQGNTGELFFGEGSRLTVL.

This clonotype was counted ten times or more. The chain couples TRBV5-1 to TRBJ2-1; possibly TRBD1 for D (5 bases). Trimming cost V 0 bases and J 5 bases, with 12 bases left between them. The CDR3 covers 15 residues. The germline V gene has CDR1 SGHRS and CDR2 YFSETQ. The CDR3 spells CASSLVLGANNEQFF. CDR3 in DNA: TGCGCCAGCAGCTTGGTGCTAGGGGCGAACAATGAGCAGTTCTTC.

This clonotype occurred many times. V is TRBV12-3 or TRBV12-4 and J is TRBJ1-1; D not resolved. V gave up 6 bases and J gave up 9 bases, with 11 bases separating them. The CDR3 is made up of 11 amino acids. CDR3 region: CASSPGRQAFF. For the CDR3, the DNA is TGTGCCAGCAGCCCCGGTCGCCAAGCTTTCTTT.

This clonotype was counted at least ten times. This chain uses TRBV5-5 with TRBJ2-1, with 8 bases lining up with TRBD1. The germline CDR1 and CDR2 sequences are SGHKS and YYEKEE (reference sequence). Trimming at V came to 3 bases and at J to 6 bases, leaving 8 bases not matched to a gene. The CDR3 runs 15 residues. The CDR3 bases are TGTGCCAGCAGCTCGCCGGGACAGGCTTTCAATGAGCAGTTCTTC. Translating it yields CASSSPGQAFNEQFF.

This clonotype was counted only a few times. The chain is built from TRBV5-1 and TRBJ2-5; D ambiguous. CDR1 SGHRS and CDR2 YFSETQ come from the germline V gene. Trimming took 5 bases from V and 4 from J, leaving 6 bases between them. This CDR3 spans 11 amino acids. Here the CDR3 DNA reads TGCGCCAGCAGAACGACAGAGACCCAGTACTTC. This sequence encodes CASRTTETQYF.

This clonotype was seen only a few times. V is TRBV15 and J is TRBJ2-3; D not certain. Trimming stripped 1 base from V and 2 bases from J, with 1 base between. Looked up from germline, CDR1 is LNHNV and CDR2 is YYDKDF (reference sequence). The CDR3 spans 12 residues. The CDR3 DNA sequence: TGTGCCACCAGCAGAGCCACAGATACGCAGTATTTT. Its translation: CATSRATDTQYF.